This T cell receptor beta chain is drawn from a study of OX40 agonist ivuxolimab in advanced cancers. Study-level background: The drug used for patients, ivuxolimab, was an agonistic anti-OX40 (CD134) antibody. Allowance was made for prior anti-PD-1, anti-PD-L1 or anti-CTLA-4 therapy, and 40% had some. Whole-study results and caveats: Fewer expanded clones were found on average in CD4+ than in CD8+ T cells.

The repertoire was sequenced with immunoSEQ multiplex PCR; TCRdb's copy has only in-frame clones and lacks some. The sample comprises about 75,000 clones, more than 75% of which are singletons, and 0.3% to 0.4% rests with the top ten. V was shortened by 2 bases and J by 3 bases, with 13 bases between the two germline ends. The CDR3 runs 15 residues. Germline lookup yields CDR1 KGHSH and CDR2 LQKENI. No patient had autoimmune disease or received systemic immunosuppression. In regard to this clone: The antigen remains undetermined.

This receptor was taken from an adult with an advanced solid tumor such as melanoma, head and neck, liver or kidney cancer. The chain has TRBV18 and TRBJ1-2; D is uncertain. The source was CD4+ or CD8+ T cells sorted from blood, collected in a trial of the OX40 agonist ivuxolimab. For the CDR3, the DNA is TGTGCCAGCTCACCAAACAGTCAGCGCGACTATGGCTACACCTTC. It codes for CASSPNSQRDYGYTF.